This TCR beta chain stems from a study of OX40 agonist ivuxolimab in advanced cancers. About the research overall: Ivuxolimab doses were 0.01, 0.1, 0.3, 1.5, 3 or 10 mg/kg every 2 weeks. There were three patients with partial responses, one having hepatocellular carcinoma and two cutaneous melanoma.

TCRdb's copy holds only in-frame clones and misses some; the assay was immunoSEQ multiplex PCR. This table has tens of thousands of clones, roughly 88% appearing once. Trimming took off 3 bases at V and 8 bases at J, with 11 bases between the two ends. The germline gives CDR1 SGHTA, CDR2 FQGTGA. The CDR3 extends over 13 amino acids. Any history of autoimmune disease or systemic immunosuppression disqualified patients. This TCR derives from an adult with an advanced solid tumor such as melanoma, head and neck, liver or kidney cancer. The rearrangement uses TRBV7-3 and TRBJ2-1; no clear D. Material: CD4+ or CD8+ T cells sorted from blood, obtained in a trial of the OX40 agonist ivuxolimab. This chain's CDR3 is CASSFSPEHEQFF. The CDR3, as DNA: TGTGCCAGCAGCTTCAGCCCGGAACATGAGCAGTTCTTC.